Listed below are T cell receptor beta chains from one sample, sequenced in a study of T cell repertoires in cytomegalovirus infection. A single record per CDR3 protein comes from TCRdb applying MiXCR to the reads. The sample consists of about 740,000 distinct CDR3 sequences, roughly 36% of them appearing once. Sequenced input: PBMCs. The source of these receptors is a human donor in good health (CMV status not recorded). Some clones in this sample may be carry-over from other donors' samples. Both conserved end residues are part of each CDR3. A D gene is named only where the DNA matches it firmly. Rows may omit the clone size; those that give it use once, few, many or a size class.

NA,TRBV28,NA,TRBJ1-6,TGTGCCAGCAGACTGGGGGGGGGAGATAATTCACCCCTCCACTTT,CASRLGGGDNSPLHF
few,TRBV7-2,NA,TRBJ1-4,TGTGCCAGCAGCTACCGCGCCTGGGACTCCCGAACTAATGAAAAACTGTTTTTT,CASSYRAWDSRTNEKLFF
NA,TRBV11-2,NA,TRBJ2-7,TGTGCCAGCACCACGGACGGGAACGAGCAGTACTTC,CASTTDGNEQYF
few,TRBV11-2,TRBD2,TRBJ2-1,TGTGCCAGCAGCACCCGACTAGCGGTTTACAATGAGCAGTTCTTC,CASSTRLAVYNEQFF
NA,TRBV19,NA,TRBJ1-5,TGTGCCAGTAGTATGACAGCCTTGATGTCCCAGCATTTT,CASSMTALMSQHF
NA,TRBV19,NA,TRBJ1-5,TGTGCCAGTAGTATTGGCAGGGATGGCAGCAATCAGCCCCAGCATTTT,CASSIGRDGSNQPQHF
NA,TRBV11-2,NA,TRBJ2-4,TGTGCCAGCAGCTTAGCCATAGAGACTAGTCGGAACATTCAGTACTTC,CASSLAIETSRNIQYF
many,TRBV28,NA,TRBJ2-2,TGTGCCAGCATCGAAACGAACACCGGGGAGCTGTTTTTT,CASIETNTGELFF
few,TRBV7-2,TRBD1,TRBJ1-1,TGTGCCAGCAGCCCTTTCGGACAGGCGCTTGAAGCTTTCTTT,CASSPFGQALEAFF
NA,TRBV7-2,TRBD2,TRBJ2-3,TGTGCCAGCAGCTCCAACTTAGCGGGAGGGCCCCAGTATTTT,CASSSNLAGGPQYF
NA,TRBV11-2,NA,TRBJ2-1,TGTGCCAGCAGCTTAATGCCCCAGGGTTCCTACAATGAGCAGTTCTTC,CASSLMPQGSYNEQFF
NA,TRBV28,NA,TRBJ1-1,TGTGCCAGCAGTTTAAATCCTCCGCTAATGAACACTGAAGCTTTCTTT,CASSLNPPLMNTEAFF
NA,TRBV6-6,NA,TRBJ2-5,TGTGCCAGCAGTTACGAACGGGGAGCAGAGACCCAGTACTTC,CASSYERGAETQYF
NA,TRBV12-3/TRBV12-4,NA,TRBJ2-4,TGTGCCAGCAGTGGGGGACTTCCGGCAAACATTCAGTACTTC,CASSGGLPANIQYF
NA,TRBV20-1,NA,TRBJ1-4,TGCAGTGCCCGAGCAGGGTCGAATGAAAAACTGTTTTTT,CSARAGSNEKLFF
NA,TRBV20-1,NA,TRBJ1-2,TGCAGTGCTAGAGATGGGCATGGCTACACCTTC,CSARDGHGYTF
many,TRBV7-2,TRBD2,TRBJ2-3,TGTGCCAGCAGCCCTGGACTAGCGGGAGCTGATGGCACAGATACGCAGTATTTT,CASSPGLAGADGTDTQYF
NA,TRBV7-2,NA,TRBJ2-1,TGTGCCAGCAGCCCCCGGGAGTCCCCCTACAATGAGCAGTTCTTC,CASSPRESPYNEQFF
few,TRBV12-3/TRBV12-4,NA,TRBJ2-1,TGTGCCAGCAGTTTATGGGCTAGCTCGAACAATGAGCAGTTCTTC,CASSLWASSNNEQFF
few,TRBV27,NA,TRBJ2-7,TGTGCCAGCAGCCCCTTAGCAGGGCACTACGAGCAGTACTTC,CASSPLAGHYEQYF
few,TRBV7-8,TRBD1,TRBJ1-5,TGTGCCAGCAGCCTATATAATCGACAGGGGGTCCGTAGCAATCAGCCCCAGCATTTT,CASSLYNRQGVRSNQPQHF